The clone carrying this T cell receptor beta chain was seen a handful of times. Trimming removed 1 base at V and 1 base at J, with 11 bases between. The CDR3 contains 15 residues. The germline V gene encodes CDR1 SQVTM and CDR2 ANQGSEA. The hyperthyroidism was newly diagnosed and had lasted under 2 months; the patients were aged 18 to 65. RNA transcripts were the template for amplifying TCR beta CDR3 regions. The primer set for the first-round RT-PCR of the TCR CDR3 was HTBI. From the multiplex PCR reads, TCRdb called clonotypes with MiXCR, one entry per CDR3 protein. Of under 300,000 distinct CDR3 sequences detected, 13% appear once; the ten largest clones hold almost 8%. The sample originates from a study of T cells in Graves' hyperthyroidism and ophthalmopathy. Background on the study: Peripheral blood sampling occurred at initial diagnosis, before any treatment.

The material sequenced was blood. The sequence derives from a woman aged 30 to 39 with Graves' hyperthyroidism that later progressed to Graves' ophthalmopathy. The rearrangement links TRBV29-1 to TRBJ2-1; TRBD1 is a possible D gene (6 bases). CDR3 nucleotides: TGCAGCGTTGAAGGGGGGCAGGCATCCTACAATGAGCAGTTCTTC. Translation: CSVEGGQASYNEQFF.